Presented here are 24 T cell receptor beta chains from one specimen sequenced in a study of cytotoxic CD8 clonotypes in ibrutinib-treated CLL. TCRdb's copy holds only in-frame clones and misses some; the assay was immunoSEQ multiplex PCR. The sample lists roughly 160,000 clones, 70% to 85% occurring once. Sample: PBMCs, taken after 24 months of ibrutinib treatment. These receptors all come from a human donor with chronic lymphocytic leukemia.

The chain is built from TRBV7-6 and TRBJ2-3; D may be TRBD2 (6 bases). This CDR3 has 15 amino acids. The ends were cut back, 5 bases at V and 2 bases at J, with 14 bases in the middle. Germline loops: CDR1 SGHVS, CDR2 FNYEAQ. This chain's CDR3 is CASSPRLVPTDTQYF. Here the CDR3 DNA reads TGTGCCAGCAGCCCACGACTAGTCCCCACAGATACGCAGTATTTT. The whole variable domain, filled in from reference TRBV7-6 and TRBJ2-3, reads GAGVSQSPRYKVTKRGQDVALRCDPISGHVSLYWYRQALGQGPEFLTYFNYEAQQDKSGLPNDRFSAERPEGSISTLTIQRTEQRDSAMYRCASSPRLVPTDTQYFGPGTRLTVL.

This clone was observed a handful of times. The chain carries TRBV9 and TRBJ1-6; no reliable D call. The CDR3 totals 13 residues. V was pared by 4 bases and J by 6 bases, with 8 bases between. Germline V CDR1 and CDR2: SGDLS, YYNGEE. CDR3 sequence reads: CASSNGVNSPLHF. CDR3 bases: TGTGCCAGCAGCAACGGGGTTAATTCACCCCTCCACTTT.

The chain joins TRBV19 to TRBJ2-5; tentatively, D is TRBD1 (6 bases). V shed 11 bases and J shed 5 bases, with 15 bases lying between them. Per the germline V gene, CDR1 is LNHDA and CDR2 is SQIVND (reference sequence). This CDR3 region has 12 residues. In DNA form, the CDR3 reads TGTGCCGGTGAACAGGGTTGGGAGACCCAGTACTTC. It specifies CAGEQGWETQYF.

The rearrangement uses TRBV7-9 and TRBJ2-1; D unclear. The CDR3 covers 14 residues. V lost 3 bases and J lost 0, with 6 bases in between. Germline V gives CDR1 SEHNR, CDR2 FQNEAQ (reference sequence). The CDR3 DNA reads as TGTGCCAGCAGCTTCGACAACTCCTACAATGAGCAGTTCTTC. Its protein is CASSFDNSYNEQFF.

This clone has just one count. The rearrangement links TRBV25-1 to TRBJ1-5, with 7 bases matching TRBD1. This CDR3 is 15 amino acids long. J was trimmed by 9 bases and V by 3 bases; bases with no gene match: 11. CDR1 is MGHDK, CDR2 SYGVNS, per germline. DNA of the CDR3: TGTGCCAGCAGTGATGAAAACAGGGGAATACGGCCCCAGCATTTT. Amino acid sequence: CASSDENRGIRPQHF.

The CDR3 DNA sequence: TGTGCCAGCAGCGCGACCACAGGGAAGGCCTCCTACAATGAGCAGTTCTTC. Translating gives CASSATTGKASYNEQFF. V and J are TRBV9 and TRBJ2-1, with D possibly being TRBD1 (6 bases). The CDR3 has 17 amino acids. Between the trimmed V and J ends, which lost 3 bases and 0 bases, there was a span of 16 bases. CDR1 and CDR2 (germline): SGDLS, YYNGEE.

This clone was counted a single time. This chain links TRBV7-2 with TRBJ2-3; D gene uncertain. The CDR3 is 15 residues long. Trimming pared 0 bases from V and 1 base from J, leaving 8 bases between. Looked up from germline, CDR1 is SGHTA and CDR2 is FQGNSA. DNA of the CDR3: TGTGCCAGCAGCTTAGCCTGGAGAGGCACAGATACGCAGTATTTT. This encodes CASSLAWRGTDTQYF.

V gene TRBV6-5 combines with J gene TRBJ2-7, with D possibly TRBD2 on 5 matching bases. Germline V gene lookup returns CDR1 MNHEY and CDR2 SVGAGI. This CDR3 is built from 12 residues. V was clipped by 2 bases and J by 6 bases, with 8 bases between them. The DNA for the CDR3 is TGTGCCAGCAGTTACGGGAGCTCCGAGCAGTACTTC. Its protein is CASSYGSSEQYF.

V is TRBV27 and J is TRBJ2-2, with 8 bases lining up with TRBD1. This CDR3 is built from 13 residues. Germline V gives CDR1 MNHEY, CDR2 SMNVEV (reference sequence). With 6 bases clipped from V and 7 bases from J, the junction kept 4 bases outside the gene matches. The CDR3, as DNA: TGTGCCAGCAGCACAGGGGGAGTCGGGGAGCTGTTTTTT. Encoded protein: CASSTGGVGELFF.

The chain employs TRBV6-6 and TRBJ1-5; D unresolved. Germline V lookup: CDR1 MNHNY, CDR2 SVGAGI (reference sequence). CDR3 length: 12 residues. Trimming removed 5 bases at V and 3 bases at J, with 5 bases between. Here the CDR3 reads CASSDLNQPQHF. CDR3 DNA: TGTGCCAGCAGTGATCTCAATCAGCCCCAGCATTTT.

In this sample, this clone turned up a few times. This chain joins TRBV2 and TRBJ1-1, with D perhaps TRBD1 (5 bases). Trimming removed 7 bases at V and 1 base at J, with 13 bases between. The CDR3 consists of 14 residues. Germline loops: CDR1 SNHLY, CDR2 FYNNEI. The chain's CDR3 is CASTRQKGNTEAFF. Here the CDR3 DNA reads TGTGCCAGCACGAGACAGAAAGGGAACACTGAAGCTTTCTTT.

The rearrangement joins TRBV6-5 to TRBJ2-3; 10 bases align to TRBD1. The CDR3 spans 15 residues. The trim removed 5 bases at V and 5 bases at J, leaving 7 bases unmatched. The germline V gene encodes CDR1 MNHEY and CDR2 SVGAGI. CDR3 coding DNA: TGTGCCAGCAGTGCTGGGACAGGGGCGGGAGATACGCAGTATTTT. This translates into CASSAGTGAGDTQYF.

The rearrangement uses TRBV4-3 and TRBJ1-2; D call uncertain. Trimming left V 0 bases short and J 2 bases short, with 13 bases between. The germline V gene encodes CDR1 LGHNA and CDR2 YSLEER. The CDR3 loop spans 16 amino acids. CDR3 region: CASSQDLGRGNYGYTF. CDR3 coding DNA: TGCGCCAGCAGCCAAGATCTTGGACGCGGAAACTATGGCTACACCTTC.

This clone was counted only a few times. The chain links TRBV10-1 to TRBJ1-6; a possible D gene is TRBD1 (5 bases). Germline CDR1 reads WNHNN; CDR2 reads SYGVQD (reference sequence). V gave up 0 bases and J gave up 10 bases, with 25 bases separating them. This CDR3 comprises 19 residues. The CDR3 spells CASSESTPLGPGGYSPLHF. DNA of the CDR3: TGCGCCAGCAGTGAGTCGACTCCCCTGGGTCCGGGGGGTTACTCACCCCTCCACTTT.

The chain recombines TRBV6-5 with TRBJ2-1, with 9 bases fitting TRBD1. This CDR3 spans 14 amino acids. The trim removed 5 bases at V and 9 bases at J, leaving 8 bases unmatched. Germline V lookup: CDR1 MNHEY, CDR2 SVGAGI. The CDR3 reads CASSRRQGGGEQFF. In DNA, the CDR3 is TGTGCCAGCAGTAGAAGACAGGGGGGTGGTGAGCAGTTCTTC.

This chain connects TRBV5-4 to TRBJ2-5, with D perhaps being TRBD1 or TRBD2 (5 bases each). From germline, CDR1 is SGHNT and CDR2 YYREEE (reference sequence). This CDR3 contains 12 residues. V was clipped by 4 bases and J by 4 bases, with 8 bases between them. CDR3 sequence (DNA): TGTGCCAGCAGCAGGGACCGAGAGACCCAGTACTTC. Amino acid sequence: CASSRDRETQYF.

The chain uses TRBV25-1 and TRBJ1-1; D gene uncertain. The CDR3 loop spans 11 amino acids. Germline CDR1 and CDR2: MGHDK and SYGVNS. V lost 9 bases to trimming and J lost 7 bases, with 12 bases between them. The CDR3 sequence is CAREHYLEAFF. The DNA for the CDR3 is TGTGCCAGGGAACATTACCTTGAAGCTTTCTTT. Looking up the rest from reference TRBV25-1 and TRBJ1-1 gives the full variable domain: EADIYQTPRYLVIGTGKKITLECSQTMGHDKMYWYQQDPGMELHLIHYSYGVNSTEKGDLSSESTVSRIRTEHFPLTLESARPSHTSQYLCAREHYLEAFFGQGTRLTVV.

The rearrangement uses TRBV30 and TRBJ1-1; 7 nucleotides match TRBD1. V gave up 3 bases and J gave up 4 bases; unmatched junction bases: 11. The CDR3 totals 15 residues. Germline CDR1 reads GTSNPN; CDR2 reads SVGIG (reference sequence). CDR3 in DNA: TGTGCCTGGAGGCCATCTAGGGGGCGTATCACTGAAGCTTTCTTT. Translated: CAWRPSRGRITEAFF.

The chain joins TRBV6-5 to TRBJ2-7; possibly TRBD1 for D (5 bases). Trimming cost V 4 bases and J 4 bases, with 11 bases left between them. The CDR3 covers 13 residues. Germline V gives CDR1 MNHEY, CDR2 SVGAGI. In DNA form, the CDR3 reads TGTGCCAGCAGTTCAACAGGAGAGTACGAGCAGTACTTC. Its protein product is CASSSTGEYEQYF.

The V call is TRBV2, the J call TRBJ2-5, with TRBD1 matching over 9 bases. The ends lost 6 bases at V and 4 bases at J; junction bases unmatched: 0. Germline assignment: CDR1 SNHLY and CDR2 FYNNEI. This CDR3 contains 12 residues. The CDR3 here is CASRDRGETQYF. The CDR3 DNA reads TGTGCCAGCAGGGACAGGGGAGAGACCCAGTACTTC.

The rearrangement joins TRBV30 to TRBJ1-4, with D possibly TRBD1 on 6 matching bases. Between the trimmed V and J ends, which lost 0 bases and 7 bases, there was a span of 15 bases. CDR3 length: 15 residues. In germline, CDR1 is GTSNPN, CDR2 SVGIG (reference sequence). The CDR3 DNA reads as TGTGCCTGGAGTGTATATCCAGGGGATCTTGAAAAACTGTTTTTT. It specifies CAWSVYPGDLEKLFF.

The chain carries TRBV19 and TRBJ1-2, with a tentative D call TRBD1 (5 bases). The CDR3 is made up of 15 amino acids. Germline assignment: CDR1 LNHDA and CDR2 SQIVND (reference sequence). V gave up 3 bases and J gave up 6 bases, with 17 bases separating them. The CDR3 sequence is CASSILDKWGNGYTF. The CDR3 region has the DNA TGTGCCAGTAGTATTCTGGACAAATGGGGTAATGGCTACACCTTC. The full variable domain, its missing parts supplied by reference TRBV19 and TRBJ1-2, is DGGITQSPKYLFRKEGQNVTLSCEQNLNHDAMYWYRQDPGQGLRLIYYSQIVNDFQKGDIAEGYSVSREKKESFPLTVTSAQKNPTAFYLCASSILDKWGNGYTFGSGTRLTVV.

This sequence joins TRBV28 and TRBJ2-5; perhaps D is TRBD1 or TRBD2 (5 bases each). CDR3 length: 15 residues. V shed 5 bases and J shed 1 base, with 14 bases lying between them. The germline V gene has CDR1 MDHEN and CDR2 SYDVKM. As DNA, the CDR3 is TGTGCCAGCAGTGTACCTCAGGGACCCCAAGAGACCCAGTACTTC. Residues: CASSVPQGPQETQYF.

For the CDR3, the DNA is TGTGCCAGCAGCCGTCGGAGTCAGCCCCAGCATTTT. This codes for CASSRRSQPQHF. The J gene is TRBJ1-5, the V gene TRBV28; D remains unclear. Germline V lookup: CDR1 MDHEN, CDR2 SYDVKM. V shed 6 bases and J shed 6 bases, with 9 bases lying between them. The CDR3 is 12 amino acids.